A selection of T cell receptor beta chains follows, all from one sample in a study of early T cells in non-severe SARS-CoV-2 infection. Via MiXCR, TCRdb re-called the 5' RACE reads, giving one row per CDR3 protein. There are about 76,000 distinct CDR3 sequences in the sample; 11% occur only once, and approximately 4.8% lies in the top ten. Specimen: whole blood. The source is an adult who was a healthcare worker with PCR-confirmed SARS-CoV-2 infection or an uninfected control (not recorded which). The CDR3 runs from the conserved cysteine through the conserved F or W. Clone size is given for some rows only: seen once, a few or many times, or a class if the clone is expanded.

V	J	size	CDR3
TRBV11-2	TRBJ1-1	many	CASSHFTTEAFF
TRBV25-1	TRBJ2-1	many	CASSSAGTSRGQFF
TRBV6-2/TRBV6-3	TRBJ1-2	few	CASSPFSSYYGYTF
TRBV25-1	TRBJ2-5	few	CASSESQGSETQYF
TRBV9	TRBJ2-7	many	CASSVGREGLAVAEQYF
TRBV18	TRBJ2-3	few	CASSRLSDTQYF
TRBV4-3	TRBJ1-1	NA	CASSQDLRAEAFF
TRBV6-4	TRBJ2-3	few	CASSVGTSVGTDTQYF
TRBV9	TRBJ2-1	NA	CASSELGEQFF
TRBV4-1	TRBJ2-5	NA	CASSQDQFGRKETQYF
TRBV7-9	TRBJ2-7	NA	CASSFSLGQRGTYEQYF
TRBV2	TRBJ2-1	many	CASSGTPGQDPFF
TRBV11-2	TRBJ1-2	many	CASSQGENYGYTF
TRBV5-6	TRBJ2-7	few	CASSLLEGAISYEQYF
TRBV7-2	TRBJ1-1	few	CASSFYLSEAFF
TRBV7-2	TRBJ2-5	few	CASSLSPEQETQYF
TRBV6-2/TRBV6-3	TRBJ2-5	few	CASSPTGQGGTQYF
TRBV20-1	TRBJ2-7	many	CSASGGTASYEQYF
TRBV11-2	TRBJ2-7	many	CASSPPVGGSYEQYF
TRBV3-1	TRBJ1-1	NA	CASGFYTEAFF
TRBV29-1	TRBJ2-3	NA	CSVSGASGGEPSSTDTQYF
TRBV7-9	TRBJ2-3	many	CASRRAGSTDTQYF
TRBV7-2	TRBJ2-7	many	CASSLWQGGEQYF
TRBV6-1	TRBJ2-7	NA	CASIGGQGSYEQYF
TRBV2	TRBJ1-5	NA	CASRPGLYQPQHF
TRBV7-6	TRBJ1-2	many	CASSLEGGANYGYTF
TRBV6-1	TRBJ2-7	NA	CASSEQPGQAYEQYF
TRBV6-2/TRBV6-3	TRBJ2-7	many	CASSSSGSHSYEQYF
TRBV2	TRBJ2-7	NA	CASSVSDRGPYEQYF
TRBV13	TRBJ2-1	few	CASSLALAGISYNEQFF
TRBV7-9	TRBJ2-2	many	CASSSGTKSGELFF
TRBV20-1	TRBJ2-3	few	CSANGQGNTDTQYF
TRBV6-1	TRBJ1-3	few	CASSPRRENTIYF
TRBV20-1	TRBJ1-4	many	CSARPPQGPNEKLFF
TRBV20-1	TRBJ2-7	many	CSASDRTYEQYF
TRBV12-5	TRBJ1-5	few	CASGFGQGSNQPQHF
TRBV6-2/TRBV6-3	TRBJ2-7	many	CASSSLRTSYEQYF
TRBV20-1	TRBJ2-5	few	CSARSGGAETQYF
TRBV7-3	TRBJ2-2	many	CASSSGQTNTGELFF
TRBV18	TRBJ2-4	few	CASSPPGRLAKNIQYF
TRBV9	TRBJ1-1	NA	CASSPWGTEAFF
TRBV29-1	TRBJ2-5	many	CSVGGSSETQYF
TRBV6-5	TRBJ1-5	few	CASSQYSNQPQHF
TRBV2	TRBJ2-5	many	CASSGVGQGGETQYF
TRBV6-2/TRBV6-3	TRBJ2-7	NA	CASRTPSHNRPLGQYF